A single sample gave rise to the 10 T cell receptor beta chains below, sequenced in a study of OX40 agonist ivuxolimab in advanced cancers. Produced via immunoSEQ multiplex PCR; TCRdb's table is partial and in-frame only. The table lists 77,000 or so clones, around 85% of them singletons, with approximately 2.2% in the top ten. The source material was CD4+ or CD8+ T cells sorted from blood, sampled in a trial of the OX40 agonist ivuxolimab. All receptors come from an adult with an advanced solid tumor such as melanoma, head and neck, liver or kidney cancer.

This clone was recorded a few times. This sequence joins TRBV6-4 and TRBJ2-3; possible D gene TRBD1, 5 bases. The CDR3 runs to 13 residues. Germline V gene lookup returns CDR1 MRHNA and CDR2 SNTAGT. Trimming removed 3 bases from V and 5 bases from J, with 9 bases in between. The CDR3 DNA follows: TGTGCCAGCAGTGAACAGGCAGGAGATACGCAGTATTTT. It encodes CASSEQAGDTQYF.

This clone has a single count. The chain recombines TRBV15 with TRBJ1-4; D is undetermined. Trimming cost V 0 bases and J 7 bases, with 12 bases left between them. Per germline, CDR1 LNHNV and CDR2 YYDKDF (reference sequence). This CDR3 contains 15 residues. The CDR3 sequence: CATSRDRSLGEKLFF. DNA for the CDR3: TGTGCCACCAGCAGAGATCGCAGTCTTGGTGAAAAACTGTTTTTT.

The chain links TRBV18 to TRBJ1-1, with 7 nucleotides matching TRBD1. Germline-derived CDR1 and CDR2 are KGHSH and LQKENI. The CDR3 length is 15 residues. The junction had 7 bases not matched to a gene; V was cut back by 6 bases and J by 0 bases. The DNA for the CDR3 is TGTGCCAGCTCGTGGACAGGAGATATGAACACTGAAGCTTTCTTT. Translation gives CASSWTGDMNTEAFF.

V usage is TRBV19 and J usage is TRBJ2-2; possible D gene TRBD1, 6 bases. The CDR3 has 14 residues. Germline CDR1 reads LNHDA; CDR2 reads SQIVND (reference sequence). The ends were cut back, 7 bases at V and 0 bases at J, with 9 bases in the middle. The CDR3 coding sequence is TGTGCCAGTAAGGACAGCCCGAACACCGGGGAGCTGTTTTTT. As protein: CASKDSPNTGELFF.

The chain has TRBV4-2 and TRBJ1-2; 7 nucleotides line up with TRBD1. Per germline, CDR1 LGHNA and CDR2 YNFKEQ. The CDR3 consists of 19 residues. Losses at the gene ends were 0 bases for V and 0 bases for J; bases not matched to a gene: 13. The CDR3 region is CASSQDQGGVVRANYGYTF. CDR3 nucleotide sequence: TGTGCCAGCAGCCAAGATCAGGGGGGGGTCGTCCGAGCTAACTATGGCTACACCTTC.

The rearrangement joins TRBV28 to TRBJ2-3; no clear D gene. CDR1 is MDHEN, CDR2 SYDVKM, per germline. The CDR3 length is 10 residues. Trimming removed 8 bases from V and 4 bases from J, with 4 bases in between. CDR3 loop: CASGPDTQYF. The CDR3 bases are TGTGCCAGCGGACCAGATACGCAGTATTTT.

The CDR3 coding sequence is TGTGCCAGCAGCCTAACCAGGGAGACCTACGAGCAGTACTTC. Translating gives CASSLTRETYEQYF. The chain combines TRBV7-9 with TRBJ2-7; tentatively, D is TRBD1 or TRBD2 (5 bases each). The V end lost 5 bases, the J end lost 2 bases, and 13 bases lay between the germline ends. There are 14 residues in the CDR3. Germline CDR1 SEHNR, CDR2 FQNEAQ (reference sequence). The complete variable domain, with remaining parts taken from reference TRBV7-9 and TRBJ2-7, reads DTGVSQNPRHKITKRGQNVTFRCDPISEHNRLYWYRQTLGQGPEFLTYFQNEAQLEKSRLLSDRFSAERPKGSFSTLEIQRTEQGDSAMYLCASSLTRETYEQYFGPGTRLTVT.

This clone was detected only a few times. The chain has TRBV7-4 and TRBJ2-7; D not certain. The germline V gene encodes CDR1 SGHVT and CDR2 SQSDAQ. The CDR3 contains 11 residues. V lost 5 bases to trimming and J lost 3 bases, with 5 bases between them. The CDR3: CASSPVYEQYF. The CDR3, as DNA: TGTGCCAGCAGCCCAGTCTACGAGCAGTACTTC.

There are a few counts of this clone. The J gene is TRBJ1-2, the V gene TRBV7-2; D is unclear. The CDR3 has 12 residues. V dropped 5 bases and J dropped 8 bases, with 12 bases sitting between them. Germline V gene lookup returns CDR1 SGHTA and CDR2 FQGNSA. DNA of the CDR3: TGTGCCAGCAGCCCCGACATGGCCGGCTACACCTTC. This encodes CASSPDMAGYTF.

The rearrangement joins TRBV5-1 to TRBJ1-1, with no clear D. CDR3 length: 15 residues. Germline V gene lookup returns CDR1 SGHRS and CDR2 YFSETQ. Deletions cut 0 bases from V and 0 bases from J, with 9 bases between. CDR3: CASSLGHQLNTEAFF. The CDR3 coding sequence is TGCGCCAGCAGCTTGGGTCATCAGCTGAACACTGAAGCTTTCTTT.